The subject of this entry is one TCR beta chain. Followed over time, Seattle patients had been enrolled while infection was active. The CDR3 totals 14 residues. CDR1 and CDR2 (germline): LNHDA, SQIVND (reference sequence). The trim removed 5 bases at V and 16 bases at J, leaving 12 bases unmatched. Per the original data handling: Amplification of reference gene primers provided the estimated nucleated cell counts. TCRdb keeps only in-frame clones here, not all; method: immunoSEQ multiplex PCR. V, J and clone size reflect that table, while D and trimming were determined from the DNA. Among around 90,000 clones listed, 70% to 90% were seen once. This specimen comes from a study of blood T cell repertoires in COVID-19. About the study: Specimens from acute and convalescent COVID-19 originated in the United States, Italy and Spain. The analysed material was cDNA or gDNA that came from T cells, B-cell-depleted T cells, or PBMCs.

This clonotype originated in a man aged 50 or older with COVID-19, enrolled during active disease. The V gene is TRBV19, the J gene TRBJ2-1, with TRBD2 matching 12 bases. Sequenced input: peripheral blood. CDR3 DNA sequence: TGTGCCAGTAGTCCACACGGACTAGCGGGAATATTCTTCTTC. It specifies CASSPHGLAGIFFF.